The clone carrying this T cell receptor (beta chain) was detected once. Its specificity is not known. Germline loops: CDR1 SNHLY, CDR2 FYNNEI. CDR3 length: 12 residues. V was clipped by 5 bases and J by 8 bases, with 9 bases between them. These data come from a study of Ad26.COV2.S vaccination and SARS-CoV-2 variants. In the study overall: In the COV1001 trial, the donor was in the Ad26.COV2.S arm. Intramuscularly, Ad26.COV2.S was given either once or twice, 56 days apart.

Described treatment: some 20 received Ad26.COV2.S at low or high dose, single or two shots; about five received placebo; per-sample allocation not given. Day 63 after the first injection of vaccine or placebo was the sampling time. Study-wide findings and caveats: Those who received the vaccine showed greater spike-specific TCR breadth than those given placebo. Whether participants received vaccine or placebo, their non-spike TCR breadth was similar.

Assay used: immunoSEQ multiplex PCR; TCRdb lists only in-frame clones, some missing. The table includes approximately 250,000 clones, 70% to 90% detected once. V is TRBV2 and J is TRBJ2-2, with a weak D call TRBD2 (6 bases). The TCR comes from a person aged 18-65 years who received the Ad26.COV2.S COVID-19 vaccine or a placebo. Sample: peripheral blood, taken in a trial of Ad26.COV2.S vaccine versus placebo. The CDR3 DNA reads TGTGCCAGCAGTTGGAGGGAGGGGGAGCTGTTTTTT. Its protein is CASSWREGELFF.